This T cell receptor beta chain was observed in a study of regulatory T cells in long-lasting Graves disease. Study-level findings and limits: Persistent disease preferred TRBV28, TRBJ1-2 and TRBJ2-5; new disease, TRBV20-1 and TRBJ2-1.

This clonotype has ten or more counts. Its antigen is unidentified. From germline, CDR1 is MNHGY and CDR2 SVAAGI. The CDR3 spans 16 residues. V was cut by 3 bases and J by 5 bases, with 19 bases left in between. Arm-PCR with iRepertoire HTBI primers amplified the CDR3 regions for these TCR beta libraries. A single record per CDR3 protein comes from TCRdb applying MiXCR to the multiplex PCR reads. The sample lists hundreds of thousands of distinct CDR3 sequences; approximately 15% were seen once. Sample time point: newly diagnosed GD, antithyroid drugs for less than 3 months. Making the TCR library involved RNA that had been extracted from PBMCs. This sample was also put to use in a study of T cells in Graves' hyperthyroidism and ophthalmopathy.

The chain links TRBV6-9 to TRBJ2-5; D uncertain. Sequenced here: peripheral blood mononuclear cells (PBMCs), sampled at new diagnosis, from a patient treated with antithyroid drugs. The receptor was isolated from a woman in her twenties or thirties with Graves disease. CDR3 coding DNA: TGTGCCAGCAGTTACGCCCACGCATCCCTAGGGGAGACCCAGTACTTC. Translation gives CASSYAHASLGETQYF.